The clone carrying this TCR beta chain was counted between two and nine times. Its cognate antigen is unknown. These data come from a study of shared clonotypes between healthy human individuals. In the study overall: The donors, two women and a few men, were aged 18 to 49. Each donor contributed plates that comprised three CD4 naive, three CD4 memory, two CD8 naive and one CD8 memory.

For every subset, genomic DNA was evenly distributed across several immunoSEQ plates. Clones were sequenced by immunoSEQ multiplex PCR, and TCRdb holds only the in-frame ones, with some missing. In the table there are about 1 million clones, around 82% of which are singletons. Study-wide results and limits: The study found roughly 5% of naive CD4 clonotypes shared across a few donors.

Looked up from germline, CDR1 is SGHVS and CDR2 is FQNEAQ. The CDR3 has 14 amino acids. Trimming removed 4 bases from V and 1 base from J, with 10 bases in between. The origin of this receptor is a man between 18 and 29 years old in good health. Some clones in this sample may be carry-over from other donors' samples. This chain uses TRBV7-8 with TRBJ1-1; D is undetermined. What was sequenced was memory CD4+ T cells from PBMCs. Subset noted: CD45RA-negative fraction. As DNA, the CDR3 is TGTGCCAGCAGCTACGTAAGGGCGAACACTGAAGCTTTCTTT. Protein product: CASSYVRANTEAFF. The full variable domain, in which reference TRBV7-8 and TRBJ1-1 provide the parts outside the CDR3, is GAGVSQSPRYKVAKRGQDVALRCDPISGHVSLFWYQQALGQGPEFLTYFQNEAQLDKSGLPSDRFFAERPEGSVSTLKIQRTQQEDSAVYLCASSYVRANTEAFFGQGTRLTVV.